This is a list of T cell receptor beta chains from one sample in a study of T-cell memory formation after mild COVID-19. TCRdb itself ran the 5' RACE reads through MiXCR, one entry per CDR3 protein. The table has hundreds of thousands of distinct CDR3 sequences, more than 15% seen once. Sequences were obtained from PBMCs or a T cell subset sorted from them (not recorded which). Every receptor here comes from an adult woman who had mild COVID-19 (a few samples of this study predate the infection). Cell type and time point are not known. Each CDR3 is given with its conserved first and last residue. Each record gives: D gene, J gene, V gene, clone size, CDR3 protein, CDR3 DNA. The D gene is left open where the match is weak. The size of a clone is reported for some rows only, either as once, few or many, or as a class for expanded clones.

>NA|TRBJ1-2|TRBV7-9|few
CASTLEGRQGTYGYTF
TGTGCCAGCACCCTAGAGGGCCGGCAGGGAACCTATGGCTACACCTTC
>NA|TRBJ2-3|TRBV20-1|NA
CSAPEGRGPRTDTQYF
TGCAGTGCTCCCGAGGGGCGGGGGCCTCGCACAGATACGCAGTATTTT
>NA|TRBJ2-7|TRBV30|NA
CAWREPRDGSYEQYF
TGTGCCTGGAGAGAACCCCGGGACGGATCCTACGAGCAGTACTTC
>TRBD2|TRBJ2-1|TRBV19|few
CASIAGGPYNEQFF
TGTGCCAGTATAGCGGGAGGACCATACAATGAGCAGTTCTTC
>NA|TRBJ2-7|TRBV5-5|few
CASTISFGYSESEQYF
TGTGCCAGCACCATTTCCTTTGGGTACTCGGAGTCCGAGCAGTACTTC
>NA|TRBJ2-1|TRBV12-3/TRBV12-4|few
CASSEDRTGGEFF
TGTGCCAGCAGCGAGGACCGGACAGGCGGGGAGTTCTTC
>TRBD1|TRBJ2-1|TRBV11-2|NA
CASRDRNYNEQFF
TGTGCCAGCAGGGACAGGAACTACAATGAGCAGTTCTTC
>TRBD1|TRBJ1-4|TRBV4-1|NA
CASSLDRGSANEKLFF
TGCGCCAGCAGCCTCGACAGGGGGTCAGCTAATGAAAAACTGTTTTTT
>NA|TRBJ1-6|TRBV20-1|NA
CSARGGTANSPLHF
TGCAGTGCTCGAGGGGGTACAGCAAATTCACCCCTCCACTTT
>NA|TRBJ1-3|TRBV24-1|many
CATSDSGTVSGNTIYF
TGTGCCACCAGTGACTCCGGGACGGTTTCTGGAAACACCATATATTTT
>NA|TRBJ2-1|TRBV11-2|NA
CASSLDSRERTYNEQFF
TGTGCCAGCAGCTTAGATTCCCGGGAAAGAACCTACAATGAGCAGTTCTTC
>TRBD2|TRBJ2-1|TRBV7-2|NA
CASSFITGTSGYNEQFF
TGTGCCAGCAGTTTTATTACCGGGACTAGCGGCTACAATGAGCAGTTCTTC
>NA|TRBJ2-5|TRBV20-1|NA
CSARVSASQETQYF
TGCAGTGCTAGGGTCAGTGCCAGCCAAGAGACCCAGTACTTC
>TRBD1|TRBJ1-6|TRBV14|NA
CASSQLGRFGTGWNSPLHF
TGTGCCAGCAGCCAATTGGGGCGCTTCGGGACAGGGTGGAATTCACCCCTCCACTTT
>NA|TRBJ1-4|TRBV4-2|few
CASSQDKYGGNEKLFF
TGTGCCAGCAGCCAAGATAAATATGGAGGGAATGAAAAACTGTTTTTT
>NA|TRBJ1-1|TRBV24-1|NA
CATSDPTGSKAFF
TGTGCCACCAGTGATCCCACAGGGAGTAAGGCTTTCTTT
>TRBD1|TRBJ1-2|TRBV5-1|NA
CASSLALTGQGSYGYTF
TGCGCCAGCAGCTTGGCCCTAACTGGACAGGGGAGCTATGGCTACACCTTC
>NA|TRBJ2-5|TRBV7-2|few
CASSLTVTSRETQYF
TGTGCCAGCAGCTTAACGGTGACTAGTAGGGAGACCCAGTACTTC
>NA|TRBJ2-7|TRBV9|NA
CASSVDSAHEQYF
TGTGCCAGCAGCGTAGACTCGGCCCACGAGCAGTACTTC
>NA|TRBJ1-1|TRBV7-9|NA
CASSLVGGLGTEAFF
TGTGCCAGCAGCTTAGTCGGGGGTCTGGGCACTGAAGCTTTCTTT
>TRBD1|TRBJ1-2|TRBV24-1|NA
CATSDWTGDQYGYTF
TGTGCCACCAGTGATTGGACAGGGGACCAGTATGGCTACACCTTC
>TRBD1|TRBJ2-3|TRBV7-2|NA
CASSLGSVTGADTQYF
TGTGCCAGCAGCCTAGGATCGGTTACAGGGGCAGATACGCAGTATTTT
>NA|TRBJ2-5|TRBV7-7|NA
CASSRTRGETQYF
TGTGCTAGCAGCCGGACCCGAGGGGAGACCCAGTACTTC
>NA|TRBJ2-5|TRBV24-1|few
CATSDTYKETQYF
TGTGCCACCAGTGATACTTACAAGGAGACCCAGTACTTC
>NA|TRBJ1-5|TRBV12-3/TRBV12-4|NA
CASSLRQGTQPQHF
TGTGCCAGCAGTTTGCGGCAGGGTACTCAGCCCCAGCATTTT
>NA|TRBJ2-1|TRBV24-1|few
CATSDFAGSSYNEQFF
TGTGCCACCAGTGATTTTGCGGGCAGCTCCTACAATGAGCAGTTCTTC
>TRBD2|TRBJ2-1|TRBV7-8|many
CASSLGVSSGSEDEQFF
TGTGCCAGCAGCTTAGGGGTGTCTAGCGGGAGTGAGGATGAGCAGTTCTTC
>TRBD1|TRBJ2-2|TRBV7-3|NA
CASSPLTAGGTGELFF
TGTGCCAGCAGCCCGCTAACTGCAGGGGGCACCGGGGAGCTGTTTTTT
>TRBD1|TRBJ2-1|TRBV11-2|few
CASSLHRDSTYNEQFF
TGTGCCAGCAGTCTCCACCGGGACAGTACCTACAATGAGCAGTTCTTC
>NA|TRBJ2-1|TRBV12-3/TRBV12-4|many
CASSLSTDNEQFF
TGTGCCAGCAGTTTGTCGACCGATAATGAGCAGTTCTTC
>TRBD1|TRBJ2-2|TRBV19|few
CASSRDRGPGELFF
TGTGCCAGTAGCCGGGACAGGGGTCCCGGGGAGCTGTTTTTT
>NA|TRBJ1-2|TRBV29-1|NA
CSAVREDGYTF
TGCAGCGCTGTCCGGGAAGATGGCTACACCTTC
>NA|TRBJ2-1|TRBV5-1|NA
CASSLIPSLNEQFF
TGCGCCAGCAGCTTGATTCCTAGCTTAAATGAGCAGTTCTTC
>TRBD1|TRBJ2-7|TRBV30|NA
CAWSAPGTGGHYEQYF
TGTGCCTGGAGCGCTCCGGGGACAGGGGGACACTACGAGCAGTACTTC
>TRBD1|TRBJ2-6|TRBV7-2|NA
CASSARDRASGANVLTF
TGTGCCAGCAGCGCCCGGGACAGGGCCTCTGGGGCCAACGTCCTGACTTTC
>NA|TRBJ2-5|TRBV12-3/TRBV12-4|NA
CASSLEGGAEETQYF
TGTGCCAGCAGTTTAGAGGGCGGGGCCGAAGAGACCCAGTACTTC
>TRBD1|TRBJ1-2|TRBV12-3/TRBV12-4|few
CASSPGQGGTYGYTF
TGTGCCAGCAGTCCCGGACAGGGAGGTACCTATGGCTACACCTTC
>TRBD1|TRBJ1-3|TRBV7-2|NA
CASSSKSGTAENTIYF
TGTGCCAGCAGCTCAAAATCCGGGACAGCTGAAAACACCATATATTTT
>NA|TRBJ1-1|TRBV12-3/TRBV12-4|NA
CASSLGWGGDTEAFF
TGTGCCAGCAGTTTGGGCTGGGGGGGGGACACTGAAGCTTTCTTT
>TRBD1|TRBJ1-3|TRBV5-1|many
CASSLGQGAGGSGNTIYF
TGCGCCAGCAGCCTCGGACAGGGGGCAGGAGGCTCTGGAAACACCATATATTTT